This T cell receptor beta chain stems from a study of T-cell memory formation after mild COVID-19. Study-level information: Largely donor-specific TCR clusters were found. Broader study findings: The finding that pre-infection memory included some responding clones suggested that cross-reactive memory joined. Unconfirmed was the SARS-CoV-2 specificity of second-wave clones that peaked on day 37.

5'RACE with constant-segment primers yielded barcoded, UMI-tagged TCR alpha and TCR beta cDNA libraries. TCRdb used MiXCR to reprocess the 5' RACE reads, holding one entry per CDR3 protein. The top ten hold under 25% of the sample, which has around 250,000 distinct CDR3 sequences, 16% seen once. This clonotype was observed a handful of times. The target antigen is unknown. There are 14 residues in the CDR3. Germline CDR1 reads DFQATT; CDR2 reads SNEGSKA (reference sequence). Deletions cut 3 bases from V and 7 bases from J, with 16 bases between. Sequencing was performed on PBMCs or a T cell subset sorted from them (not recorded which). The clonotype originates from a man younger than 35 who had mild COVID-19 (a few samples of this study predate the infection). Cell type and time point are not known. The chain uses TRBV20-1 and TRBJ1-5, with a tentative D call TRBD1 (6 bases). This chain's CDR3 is CSARRTVSSQPQHF. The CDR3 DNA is TGCAGTGCTAGGCGGACAGTATCTAGCCAGCCCCAGCATTTT.